The entry below describes one T cell receptor (beta chain). This clonotype appeared a single time. Its antigen specificity is not known. No per-base quality is available; no much larger clone lies one base away. Resting on one read, the evidence is weak. The data stem from a study of response to subunit inactivated influenza vaccine (dated by TCRdb to the late 2010s). About the investigation overall: The study used deep quantitative T cell receptor repertoire profiling to track responses to a trivalent subunit inactivated influenza vaccine.

The library was obtained by RT-PCR. Sequencing was carried out with an Illumina HiSeq 2500. TCRdb's own reprocessing of the public reads used fastp at Q25 and MiXCR and kept productive beta chains. One record per CDR3 amino acid sequence lists the most common genes and DNA. This sample comprises around 320,000 distinct CDR3 sequences, about 20% of them detected only once. The ten largest clonotypes hold under 13% of the sample. What the authors observed across the whole study: It was suggested by the authors that each seasonal influenza vaccination may recruit only a limited number of new T cells.

The germline V gene (reference sequence) sets CDR1 to SEHNR and CDR2 to FQNEAQ. The cysteine opens and the phenylalanine closes a CDR3 of 13 amino acids. The read is trimmed to its CDR3 DNA, 39 bases read in frame from base 1. V sheds 1 base and J sheds 7 bases, leaving 11 bases between their ends. This receptor was identified in a man between 45 and 75 years old who received an inactivated influenza vaccine. Donor details come from another sample of the same person, matched by shared clones. Recombination connected TRBV7-9 to TRBJ2-7; the D gene cannot be named for sure. Here the sequenced sample was PBMCs from blood, taken less than 22 months after vaccination. The nucleotide sequence reads TGTGCCAGCAGCTTAGATACTGGGGTGGAGCAGTACTTC. Its coded protein is CASSLDTGVEQYF.